These 11 T cell receptor beta chains share one sample of origin, sequenced in a study of blood T cells in healthy people across ages. A sample-barcoded 5' primer and a J-beta primer mix were used in a second PCR of roughly 6 to 11 cycles. TCRdb itself ran the 5' RACE reads through MiXCR, one entry per CDR3 protein. Of about 780,000 distinct CDR3 sequences listed, about 45% are singletons. The specimen sequenced was blood. These receptors originate from a man older than 75 in good health.

V is TRBV11-1 and J is TRBJ2-1; 9 bases are a match to TRBD2. Germline V gene data show CDR1 as SGHAT and CDR2 as FQDESV (reference sequence). J gave up 6 bases and V 7 bases, and 10 bases lay outside the gene matches. The CDR3 is made up of 15 amino acids. CDR3 nucleotides: TGTGCCAGCAACGAGGGGGGACTAGCTACCAATGAGCAGTTCTTC. It is translated as CASNEGGLATNEQFF.

The chain carries TRBV14 and TRBJ2-7, with 10 positions matching TRBD2. This CDR3 comprises 13 residues. The V gene's germline CDR1 is SGHDN and CDR2 FVKESK. With V trimmed by 3 bases and J by 11 bases, 7 bases remained unmatched. In nucleotides, the CDR3 is TGTGCCAGCAGCCAGGAAAGCGGGAGGGAAAAGTACTTC. Protein product: CASSQESGREKYF.

This clonotype has more than one count but fewer than ten. The CDR3 protein is CSARSAGRAYEQYF. CDR3 nucleotides: TGCAGTGCTAGATCTGCAGGGAGGGCCTACGAGCAGTACTTC. This chain links TRBV20-1 with TRBJ2-7; TRBD2 matches 7 bases. Germline-derived CDR1 and CDR2 are DFQATT and SNEGSKA (reference sequence). The CDR3 is 14 residues long. With V trimmed by 2 bases and J by 2 bases, 6 bases remained unmatched.

This clonotype was observed at least ten times. This may be a read error, as it is one base from a much larger clone. The V gene is TRBV5-1, the J gene TRBJ2-7; no clear D. V was pared by 3 bases and J by 0 bases, with 7 bases between. The CDR3 is 13 amino acids. Per germline, CDR1 SGHRS and CDR2 YFSETQ. CDR3 nucleotides: TGCGCCAGCAGCTGGGGTGGCTCCTACGAGCAGTACTTC. Translated: CASSWGGSYEQYF.

The chain carries TRBV29-1 and TRBJ1-5, with a tentative D call TRBD1 (5 bases). The V end lost 7 bases, the J end lost 5 bases, and 15 bases lay between the germline ends. This CDR3 is 13 amino acids long. Germline V gene data show CDR1 as SQVTM and CDR2 as ANQGSEA. The CDR3 protein is CSAFWGYDQPQHF. The CDR3 nucleotides are TGCAGCGCCTTTTGGGGGTACGATCAGCCCCAGCATTTT.

The sample holds a few counts of this clonotype. This sequence joins TRBV7-2 and TRBJ2-1; 10 positions match TRBD2. Germline values: CDR1 SGHTA, CDR2 FQGNSA. V gave up 1 base and J gave up 3 bases; unmatched junction bases: 6. CDR3 length: 17 residues. CDR3 in DNA: TGTGCCAGCAGCTTAGGACTAGCGGGTACCCTCTACAATGAGCAGTTCTTC. Its protein product is CASSLGLAGTLYNEQFF.

In this sample, this clonotype turned up many times. The V gene is TRBV12-3 or TRBV12-4, the J gene TRBJ1-2; perhaps TRBD1 as D (5 bases). The CDR3 sequence is 13 residues long. The V gene lost 1 base and the J gene lost 4 bases, with 7 bases spanning the gap. The CDR3 sequence is CASSLGGTYGYTF. CDR3 coding DNA: TGTGCCAGCAGTTTAGGAGGGACCTATGGCTACACCTTC.

This clonotype showed up many times. The CDR3 is CSVFGQGGSCEQYF. The CDR3 DNA reads as TGCAGCGTTTTTGGACAGGGGGGGTCATGCGAGCAGTACTTC. The J gene is TRBJ2-7, the V gene TRBV29-1; 10 bases map to TRBD1. This CDR3 contains 14 residues. Per the germline V gene, CDR1 is SQVTM and CDR2 is ANQGSEA. V lost 5 bases to trimming and J lost 6 bases; unmatched junction nucleotides: 10.

This clonotype was recorded a few times. The rearrangement joins TRBV12-3 or TRBV12-4 to TRBJ1-5; TRBD1 matches 7 bases. CDR3 length: 20 residues. With 1 base clipped from V and 3 bases from J, the junction kept 18 bases outside the gene matches. Here the CDR3 reads CASSLEVGGGGGGFNQPQHF. CDR3 nucleotides: TGTGCCAGCAGTTTAGAGGTGGGGGGTGGGGGAGGGGGCTTCAATCAGCCCCAGCATTTT.

The chain combines TRBV6-6 with TRBJ2-7; TRBD2 aligns across 8 bases. The DNA end is a closer match to TRBJ2-4, so the J assignment may be wrong. The CDR3 is made up of 12 amino acids. The germline V gene encodes CDR1 MNHNY and CDR2 SVGAGI (reference sequence). In nucleotides, the CDR3 is TGTGCCAGCAGCCCGGGGGGGTACATTCAGTACTTC. Translated, it gives CASSPGGYIQYF.

This clonotype appeared a few times. The rearrangement uses TRBV3-1 and TRBJ2-4, with 8 bases lining up with TRBD2. Germline trimming cut 1 base from V and 9 bases from J; bases unmatched to any gene: 5. CDR1 is LGHDT and CDR2 is YNNKEL in the germline V gene (reference sequence). The CDR3 runs to 14 residues. CDR3 loop: CASSQAPGTSIQYF. CDR3 in DNA: TGTGCCAGCAGCCAAGCCCCTGGGACTAGCATTCAGTACTTC. The complete variable domain, with remaining parts taken from reference TRBV3-1 and TRBJ2-4, reads DTAVSQTPKYLVTQMGNDKSIKCEQNLGHDTMYWYKQDSKKFLKIMFSYNNKELIINETVPNRFSPKSPDKAHLNLHINSLELGDSAVYFCASSQAPGTSIQYFGAGTRLSVL.